These 21 T cell receptor beta chains were sequenced from one sample in a study of CXCR3-negative and CXCR3-positive naive CD8 T cells. These receptors' targets are unknown. Findings and caveats of the study: Hydrophobicity of TRB CDR3s was greater in CXCR3-positive naive cells than in CXCR3-negative naive cells.

It was by 5' RACE with UMI labels that the TRB cDNA libraries were prepared. With the 5' RACE reads reprocessed, TCRdb shows one record per CDR3 protein and no DNA. The sample's table shows 55,000 to 70,000 distinct CDR3 sequences. The material sequenced was naive CXCR3+ CD8+ T cells from blood. The subset is: CD45RO-CCR7+CD27+CD95- naive CD8+ T cells expressing CXCR3 (TNR3+). These TCRs come from a human donor in good health. Some clones in this sample may be carry-over from other donors' samples.

The chain recombines TRBV19 with TRBJ2-1. Germline V gene sequence: CDR1 LNHDA, CDR2 SQIVND (reference sequence). The CDR3 length is 12 residues. CDR3 amino acids: CASSISDSEQFF. The whole variable domain, remainder taken from reference TRBV19 and TRBJ2-1, is DGGITQSPKYLFRKEGQNVTLSCEQNLNHDAMYWYRQDPGQGLRLIYYSQIVNDFQKGDIAEGYSVSREKKESFPLTVTSAQKNPTAFYLCASSISDSEQFFGPGTRLTVL.

V usage is TRBV15 and J usage is TRBJ1-5. This CDR3 is built from 13 residues. The germline gives CDR1 LNHNV, CDR2 YYDKDF (reference sequence). The CDR3 here is CATGIYSNQPQHF. Drawing the rest from reference TRBV15 and TRBJ1-5, the complete variable domain is DAMVIQNPRYQVTQFGKPVTLSCSQTLNHNVMYWYQQKSSQAPKLLFHYYDKDFNNEADTPDNFQSRRPNTSFCFLDIRSPGLGDTAMYLCATGIYSNQPQHFGDGTRLSIL.

The rearrangement joins TRBV19 to TRBJ2-1; the D gene TCRdb calls, TRBD2, cannot be checked with no DNA. There are 20 residues in the CDR3. The germline V gene has CDR1 LNHDA and CDR2 SQIVND (reference sequence). This chain's CDR3 is CASSIASGRAPLLSYNEQFF.

This rearrangement joins TRBV28 to TRBJ2-2. Germline V gives CDR1 MDHEN, CDR2 SYDVKM. The CDR3 spans 15 residues. CDR3 protein: CASNDPDKNTGELFF.

The chain couples TRBV7-9 to TRBJ1-6; with no DNA, the TCRdb D assignment of TRBD1 cannot be verified. This CDR3 region has 14 residues. Germline V gene data show CDR1 as SEHNR and CDR2 as FQNEAQ (reference sequence). The CDR3 protein is CASSLAEGFQPLHF.

The rearrangement joins TRBV12-3 or TRBV12-4 to TRBJ2-5. The CDR3 sequence is 11 residues long. CDR3 loop: CASSLAETQYF.

The genes are TRBV5-5 and TRBJ1-1; the D gene TCRdb calls, TRBD1, cannot be checked with no DNA. Germline CDR1 reads SGHKS; CDR2 reads YYEKEE (reference sequence). The CDR3 spans 15 residues. CDR3 region: CASSLGIGTHTEAFF.

The chain recombines TRBV29-1 with TRBJ1-2. The CDR3 length is 13 residues. Germline V lookup: CDR1 SQVTM, CDR2 ANQGSEA. CDR3 amino acids: CSVPRGASAGYTF.

V is TRBV7-9 and J is TRBJ2-7; TCRdb's D call, TRBD1, is unchecked because there is no DNA. The CDR3 totals 13 residues. CDR1 and CDR2 from the germline V gene are SEHNR and FQNEAQ (reference sequence). The CDR3: CASSLTRGGEQYF.

This chain connects TRBV20-1 to TRBJ2-2; the TCRdb D gene call, TRBD2, has no DNA to confirm it. The CDR3 has 16 residues. Germline CDR1 is DFQATT and CDR2 is SNEGSKA (reference sequence). CDR3 protein: CSARDVRGGDTGELFF.

The gene calls are TRBV14 and TRBJ2-7. The length of the CDR3 is 13 residues. CDR1 and CDR2 from the germline V gene are SGHDN and FVKESK. The CDR3 reads CASSLEDTYEQYF.

The CDR3 region is CSAPAQTLGEQYF. The chain carries TRBV20-1 and TRBJ2-7; as DNA is missing, the TRBD1 call by TCRdb cannot be tested. The CDR3 totals 13 residues. CDR1 and CDR2 (germline): DFQATT, SNEGSKA (reference sequence).

This chain joins TRBV5-5 and TRBJ1-1; the TCRdb D gene call, TRBD1, has no DNA to confirm it. The CDR3 is 15 amino acids. Germline lookup yields CDR1 SGHKS and CDR2 YYEKEE (reference sequence). CDR3 sequence: CASSLAWGLNTEAFF.

The chain combines TRBV29-1 with TRBJ1-2; with no DNA, the TCRdb D assignment of TRBD1 cannot be verified. The CDR3 is 14 residues long. Germline CDR1 reads SQVTM; CDR2 reads ANQGSEA. CDR3 amino acids: CSVEETTGFYGYTF.

V is TRBV9 and J is TRBJ1-2. Per germline, CDR1 SGDLS and CDR2 YYNGEE. The CDR3 has 15 amino acids. CDR3 region: CASSVEGDPTYGYTF.

This chain joins TRBV4-3 and TRBJ1-2; TCRdb's assignment of TRBD1 cannot be checked, as there is no DNA. The CDR3 extends over 15 amino acids. Germline CDR1 reads LGHNA; CDR2 reads YSLEER. CDR3 loop: CASSPGTGVGYGYTF.

The rearrangement joins TRBV7-9 to TRBJ1-1; TCRdb lists TRBD1, though no DNA is available to test this call. CDR3 length: 12 residues. Germline V gene data show CDR1 as SEHNR and CDR2 as FQNEAQ (reference sequence). CDR3 protein: CASSFGTDEAFF.

The chain links TRBV7-9 to TRBJ2-5; TCRdb proposes TRBD1, but this gene call is untestable without DNA. CDR3 length: 13 amino acids. Germline assignment: CDR1 SEHNR and CDR2 FQNEAQ (reference sequence). This CDR3 reads CASSLIREETQYF.

The V and J genes are TRBV4-3 and TRBJ1-1; TCRdb's D call, TRBD1, is unchecked because there is no DNA. Looked up from germline, CDR1 is LGHNA and CDR2 is YSLEER. The CDR3 runs to 15 residues. CDR3 region: CASSQAGTGWNEAFF.

The V call is TRBV5-5, the J call TRBJ2-1; TCRdb names TRBD1, which stays unverified in the absence of DNA. Germline V gene lookup returns CDR1 SGHKS and CDR2 YYEKEE (reference sequence). The CDR3 spans 14 residues. CDR3 sequence reads: CASSPTPLGDEQFF.

The chain employs TRBV4-1 and TRBJ1-1; the D call from TCRdb, TRBD1, cannot be confirmed without DNA. This CDR3 contains 16 residues. CDR1 is MGHRA and CDR2 is YSYEKL in the germline V gene. CDR3 protein: CASSQAPGHGNTEAFF.